This T cell receptor beta chain was sequenced during a study of PD-1 blockade in classical Hodgkin lymphoma. The time point is: cycle 4 day 1 (C4D1), after around six weeks of nivolumab. All patients relapsed after autologous stem cell transplantation, and brentuximab vedotin exposure varied. The CDR3 runs 15 residues. The germline CDR1 and CDR2 sequences are MNHEY and SVGAGI. Trimming took 5 bases from V and 5 from J, leaving 16 bases between them. Using immunoSEQ multiplex PCR, the repertoire was profiled, and TCRdb retains in-frame clones only, with some absent. The sample yields some 96,000 clones, around 93% seen once.

This sequence joins TRBV6-5 and TRBJ2-1; D possibly corresponds to TRBD2 (5 bases). This receptor was identified in a human donor with classical Hodgkin lymphoma. The input for sequencing was peripheral blood mononuclear cells (PBMCs), taken before the fourth cycle of nivolumab. The CDR3 DNA sequence: TGTGCCAGCAGTCGCTTTACCGGGAACAACAATGAGCAGTTCTTC. It specifies CASSRFTGNNNEQFF.